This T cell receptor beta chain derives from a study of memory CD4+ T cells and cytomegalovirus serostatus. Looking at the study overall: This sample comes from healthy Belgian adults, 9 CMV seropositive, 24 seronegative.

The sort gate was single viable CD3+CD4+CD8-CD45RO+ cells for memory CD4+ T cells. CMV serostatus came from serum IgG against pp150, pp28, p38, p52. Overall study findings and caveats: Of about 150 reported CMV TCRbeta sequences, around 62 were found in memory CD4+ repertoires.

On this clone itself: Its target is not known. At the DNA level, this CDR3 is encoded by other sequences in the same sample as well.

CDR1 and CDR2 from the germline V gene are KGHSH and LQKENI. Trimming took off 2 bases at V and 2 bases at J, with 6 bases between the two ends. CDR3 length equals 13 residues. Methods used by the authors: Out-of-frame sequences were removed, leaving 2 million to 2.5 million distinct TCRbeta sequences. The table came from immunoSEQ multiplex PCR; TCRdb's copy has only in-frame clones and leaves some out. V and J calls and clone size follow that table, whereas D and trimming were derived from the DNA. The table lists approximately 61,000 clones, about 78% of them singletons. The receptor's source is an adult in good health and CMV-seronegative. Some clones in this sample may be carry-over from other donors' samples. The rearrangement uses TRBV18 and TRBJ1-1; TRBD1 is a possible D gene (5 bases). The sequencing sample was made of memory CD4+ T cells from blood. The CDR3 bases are TGTGCCAGCTCACCAGGGGGAAACACTGAAGCTTTCTTT. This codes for CASSPGGNTEAFF.